This T cell receptor (beta chain) is drawn from a study of T cell repertoires in cytomegalovirus infection. Germline assignment: CDR1 LNHDA and CDR2 SQIVND (reference sequence). Trimming took off 5 bases at V and 6 bases at J, with 7 bases between the two ends. This CDR3 has 11 amino acids. MiXCR, run by TCRdb on the reads, gives a single entry per CDR3 protein. The sample has about 440,000 distinct CDR3 sequences; approximately 31% are singletons. The source is a human donor in good health (CMV status not recorded). Some clones in this sample may be carry-over from other donors' samples. Sequencing input: PBMCs. This chain joins TRBV19 and TRBJ1-1; TRBD1 is a possible D gene (5 bases). The CDR3 DNA sequence: TGTGCCAGTAGTTGGGGGGCTGAAGCTTTCTTT. Amino acid sequence: CASSWGAEAFF.